A single sample is the source of the 27 T cell receptor beta chains below, sequenced in a study of blood T cell repertoires in COVID-19. Data came from immunoSEQ multiplex PCR; TCRdb stores just in-frame clones and leaves some out. The sample consists of 120,000 to 150,000 clones, around nine tenths of them appearing once. Material for sequencing was peripheral blood. These receptors were taken from a human donor in a cohort sampled during active COVID-19.

The rearrangement uses TRBV7-2 and TRBJ2-7, with 8 positions matching TRBD2. V dropped 3 bases and J dropped 0; count of bases not matched to a gene: 4. CDR1 and CDR2 from the germline V gene are SGHTA and FQGNSA. The CDR3 has 15 residues. The CDR3, as DNA: TGTGCCAGCAGCTTTGCCGGGAGGGACTCCTACGAGCAGTACTTC. It yields the protein CASSFAGRDSYEQYF. Supplemented by reference TRBV7-2 and TRBJ2-7, the full variable domain reads GAGVSQSPSNKVTEKGKDVELRCDPISGHTALYWYRQSLGQGLEFLIYFQGNSAPDKSGLPSDRFSAERTGGSVSTLTIQRTQQEDSAVYLCASSFAGRDSYEQYFGPGTRLTVT.

J is TRBJ1-1 and V is TRBV25-1; D is ambiguous. The CDR3 length is 15 residues. From germline, CDR1 is MGHDK and CDR2 SYGVNS. V was trimmed by 1 base and J by 0 bases, leaving 9 bases between them. CDR3 nucleotide sequence: TGTGCCAGCAGTGAATCCGGGTCTTTGAACACTGAAGCTTTCTTT. Amino acids: CASSESGSLNTEAFF.

This rearrangement joins TRBV5-6 to TRBJ1-4; 7 bases map to TRBD1. The trim removed 3 bases at V and 5 bases at J, leaving 7 bases unmatched. Germline-derived CDR1 and CDR2 are SGHDT and YYEEEE. This CDR3 spans 15 amino acids. CDR3 sequence reads: CASSSRDRQNEKLFF. As DNA, the CDR3 is TGTGCCAGCAGCTCCCGGGACAGACAAAATGAAAAACTGTTTTTT.

V gene TRBV7-2 combines with J gene TRBJ1-5; 11 nucleotides line up with TRBD1. V was clipped by 1 base and J by 5 bases; unmatched bases: 10. Germline V gene sequence: CDR1 SGHTA, CDR2 FQGNSA. The CDR3 loop spans 18 amino acids. The CDR3 here is CASSLEGQGERGDQPQHF. As DNA, the CDR3 is TGTGCCAGCAGCTTAGAGGGACAGGGGGAGAGGGGGGATCAGCCCCAGCATTTT. The variable domain in full, completed from reference TRBV7-2 and TRBJ1-5, reads GAGVSQSPSNKVTEKGKDVELRCDPISGHTALYWYRQSLGQGLEFLIYFQGNSAPDKSGLPSDRFSAERTGGSVSTLTIQRTQQEDSAVYLCASSLEGQGERGDQPQHFGDGTRLSIL.

CDR3 sequence: CASSLAGRVAIYEQYF. The CDR3 coding sequence is TGTGCCAGCAGCTTGGCCGGTCGGGTAGCCATATACGAGCAGTACTTC. The chain carries TRBV5-5 and TRBJ2-7, with D uncertain. The V gene's germline CDR1 is SGHKS and CDR2 YYEKEE (reference sequence). The CDR3 runs 16 residues. Trimming cost V 0 bases and J 4 bases, with 17 bases left between them.

V and J are TRBV28 and TRBJ2-7, with 8 bases that match TRBD2. Germline assignment: CDR1 MDHEN and CDR2 SYDVKM. Trimming cost V 6 bases and J 2 bases; bases outside gene matches: 3. CDR3 length: 13 amino acids. The CDR3 protein is CASRSGGPYEQYF. CDR3 bases: TGTGCCAGCAGAAGCGGGGGACCCTACGAGCAGTACTTC. Full variable domain (missing parts from reference TRBV28 and TRBJ2-7): DVKVTQSSRYLVKRTGEKVFLECVQDMDHENMFWYRQDPGLGLRLIYFSYDVKMKEKGDIPEGYSVSREKKERFSLILESASTNQTSMYLCASRSGGPYEQYFGPGTRLTVT.

The chain uses TRBV6-2 or TRBV6-3 and TRBJ1-4; no firm D call. CDR3 length: 11 amino acids. Germline lookup yields CDR1 MNHEY and CDR2 SVGEGT. V gave up 6 bases and J gave up 5 bases, with 4 bases separating them. The CDR3 here is CASSENEKLFF. CDR3 coding DNA: TGTGCCAGCAGCGAGAATGAAAAACTGTTTTTT.

The chain couples TRBV30 to TRBJ1-5, with 9 nucleotides matching TRBD1. In germline, CDR1 is GTSNPN, CDR2 SVGIG (reference sequence). CDR3 size: 17 residues. V dropped 4 bases and J dropped 0; count of bases not matched to a gene: 10. The CDR3 spells CAWTGQGLTASNQPQHF. Here the CDR3 DNA reads TGTGCCTGGACGGGACAGGGACTGACGGCTAGCAATCAGCCCCAGCATTTT.

This clone showed up just a few times. The genes are TRBV12-2 and TRBJ2-7; the D call TRBD1 from the table was never checked on the DNA. TRBV12-2 is annotated as a pseudogene. CDR3 length: 18 residues. CDR3 nucleotide sequence: TGTGCAAGTCGCCTCTCCCTCGGAGACAGAAAGTGGGCCGGCGAGCAGTACTTC. Protein: CASRLSLGDRKWAGEQYF.

The V gene is TRBV28, the J gene TRBJ1-4; 8 nucleotides agree with TRBD1. Losses at the gene ends were 8 bases for V and 7 bases for J; bases not matched to a gene: 9. The CDR3 is 14 amino acids. CDR1 and CDR2 (germline): MDHEN, SYDVKM. The CDR3 nucleotides are TGTGCCAGCCGGAACAGGGGGATTTCTGAAAAACTGTTTTTT. This translates into CASRNRGISEKLFF.

V usage is TRBV5-4 and J usage is TRBJ1-3; D may be TRBD1 (6 bases). V dropped 2 bases and J dropped 0 bases, with 12 bases sitting between them. The CDR3 runs 16 residues. Germline values: CDR1 SGHNT, CDR2 YYREEE (reference sequence). CDR3 sequence reads: CASSFWGLPSGNTIYF. The CDR3 coding sequence is TGTGCCAGCAGCTTTTGGGGGCTTCCCTCTGGAAACACCATATATTTT.

This chain links TRBV5-5 with TRBJ2-3; 13 nucleotides align to TRBD2. CDR1 is SGHKS and CDR2 is YYEKEE in the germline V gene (reference sequence). CDR3 length equals 19 residues. Trimming cost V 4 bases and J 2 bases; bases outside gene matches: 13. The CDR3 DNA reads as TGTGCCAGCAGCCCCAAGCCGGGACTAGCGGGACGTTACACAGATACGCAGTATTTT. Amino acid sequence: CASSPKPGLAGRYTDTQYF.

This chain uses TRBV19 with TRBJ2-1; 8 positions agree with TRBD1. CDR1 and CDR2 (germline): LNHDA, SQIVND (reference sequence). The J segment lost 0 bases and the V segment lost 5 bases, leaving 3 bases of the junction unmatched. The CDR3 length is 15 residues. CDR3 sequence (DNA): TGTGCCAGTAGTGTACAGGGGGACTCCTACAATGAGCAGTTCTTC. It codes for CASSVQGDSYNEQFF.

The CDR3: CASSSFHQSAGTDTQYF. In DNA, the CDR3 is TGTGCCAGCAGTTCTTTTCATCAGTCCGCCGGCACAGATACGCAGTATTTT. This sequence joins TRBV27 and TRBJ2-3; no definite D call. The V gene's germline CDR1 is MNHEY and CDR2 SMNVEV (reference sequence). Trimming stripped 4 bases from V and 1 base from J, with 18 bases between. CDR3 length: 17 amino acids.

This chain connects TRBV2 to TRBJ1-2; possible D gene TRBD1, 5 bases. The V and J ends lost 8 bases and 1 base respectively, with 11 bases between them. This CDR3 has 13 amino acids. CDR1 is SNHLY, CDR2 FYNNEI, per germline. The CDR3 sequence is CASLGGNNYGYTF. The CDR3 DNA reads TGTGCCAGCCTCGGGGGGAATAACTATGGCTACACCTTC.

The chain is built from TRBV6-4 and TRBJ2-1; a weak D match, TRBD2 (7 bases). The CDR3 runs 15 residues. Germline V gene data show CDR1 as MRHNA and CDR2 as SNTAGT. V lost 2 bases and J lost 8, with 16 bases in between. CDR3 DNA sequence: TGTGCCAGCAGTGACCAGATTGGGGGGGCCGATGAGCAGTTCTTC. Its translation: CASSDQIGGADEQFF.

The gene calls are TRBV7-6 and TRBJ2-5; the match to TRBD2 covers 9 bases. Unmatched junction bases numbered 11, after V lost 5 bases and J lost 4 bases. CDR1 and CDR2 from the germline V gene are SGHVS and FNYEAQ. The CDR3 has 16 residues. The CDR3 nucleotides are TGTGCCAGCAGCCCTGTAGCGGGAGTCGGGGGAGAGACCCAGTACTTC. Its translation is CASSPVAGVGGETQYF.

This chain links TRBV7-2 with TRBJ2-7; TRBD1 is a possible D gene (6 bases). CDR3 length: 14 amino acids. CDR1 is SGHTA, CDR2 FQGNSA, per germline. Between the trimmed V and J ends, which lost 2 bases and 5 bases, there was a span of 13 bases. The CDR3: CASSLTGSPHEQYF. CDR3 nucleotides: TGTGCCAGCAGCTTAACAGGGTCCCCACACGAGCAGTACTTC.

This clone was recorded only once. Sequence at one end of the junction differs from germline and may be a read error. The CDR3 DNA follows: TGTGCCACCAGTGATCCGGGACAGGGGGTTTTTTTC. It encodes CATSDPGQGVFF. The chain employs TRBV24-1 and TRBJ2-7; 11 bases match TRBD1. CDR3 length: 12 residues. Germline values: CDR1 KGHDR, CDR2 SFDVKD.

This chain joins TRBV7-3 and TRBJ2-5; possible D gene TRBD1, 6 bases. V dropped 3 bases and J dropped 5 bases, with 16 bases sitting between them. This CDR3 has 15 residues. Germline CDR1 SGHTA, CDR2 FQGTGA. In nucleotides, the CDR3 is TGTGCCAGCAGCTTCATGTTGGGGGCGAGGGAGACCCAGTACTTC. Translating gives CASSFMLGARETQYF.

The chain is built from TRBV28 and TRBJ1-6, with TRBD1 matching 8 bases. The CDR3 covers 14 residues. Germline values: CDR1 MDHEN, CDR2 SYDVKM. The V gene end was trimmed by 4 bases and the J gene end by 7 bases; junction bases not matched to a gene: 3. The chain's CDR3 is CASSYRGGNSPLHF. DNA for the CDR3: TGTGCCAGCAGTTACAGGGGGGGAAATTCACCCCTCCACTTT.

The gene calls are TRBV15 and TRBJ2-3; 8 bases agree with TRBD1. Germline V gene lookup returns CDR1 LNHNV and CDR2 YYDKDF (reference sequence). V shed 5 bases and J 4 bases; nucleotides not matched to a gene: 8. This CDR3 spans 15 amino acids. This CDR3 reads CATSDRGLSPDTQYF. The CDR3 DNA reads TGTGCCACCAGCGACAGGGGCCTCTCTCCAGATACGCAGTATTTT.

The V gene is TRBV7-8, the J gene TRBJ1-6; 7 positions match TRBD1. Germline-derived CDR1 and CDR2 are SGHVS and FQNEAQ. The CDR3 runs to 17 residues. V shed 5 bases and J 0 bases; nucleotides not matched to a gene: 7. CDR3 nucleotide sequence: TGTGCCAGCAGCCCGGGACAGCTGAGCTCCTATAATTCACCCCTCCACTTT. Translating it yields CASSPGQLSSYNSPLHF.

This chain joins TRBV3-1 (or the pseudogene TRBV3-2) and TRBJ2-5; tentative D call: TRBD2 (5 bases). Germline V gives CDR1 LGHDT, CDR2 YNNKEL (reference sequence). The CDR3 covers 11 residues. V was cut by 4 bases and J by 7 bases, with 7 bases left in between. The CDR3 nucleotides read TGTGCCAGCAGCCGCGGGCGGACCCAGTACTTC. This encodes CASSRGRTQYF.

The table lists this clone with a count of one. The chain employs TRBV6-2 or TRBV6-3 and TRBJ1-3, with D possibly matching TRBD1 (5 bases). The V gene's germline CDR1 is MNHEY and CDR2 SVGEGT. The CDR3 has 14 amino acids. Trimming took off 0 bases at V and 4 bases at J, with 7 bases between the two ends. This CDR3 is CASSYSTEGNTIYF. CDR3 DNA sequence: TGTGCCAGCAGTTACTCGACAGAGGGAAACACCATATATTTT.

The CDR3 loop is CASSSGTSVTDTQYF. The CDR3 nucleotides are TGTGCCAGCAGCTCCGGGACTAGCGTGACAGATACGCAGTATTTT. The J gene is TRBJ2-3, the V gene TRBV7-9; the match to TRBD2 covers 10 bases. Trimming at V came to 4 bases and at J to 3 bases, leaving 4 bases not matched to a gene. The CDR3 covers 15 residues. Looked up from germline, CDR1 is SEHNR and CDR2 is FQNEAQ (reference sequence).

V usage is TRBV15 and J usage is TRBJ1-5; 10 positions match TRBD1. The CDR3 covers 15 residues. From germline, CDR1 is LNHNV and CDR2 YYDKDF (reference sequence). V shed 6 bases and J 5 bases; nucleotides not matched to a gene: 7. CDR3 in DNA: TGTGCCACCAGGGGGACAGGGGTATATTATCAGCCCCAGCATTTT. Its translation is CATRGTGVYYQPQHF.